One and the same sample provided the 28 T cell receptor beta chains below, sequenced in a study of shared clonotypes between healthy human individuals. Selected positively for CCR7 and CD45RO-negative, naive CD8 cells excluded terminally differentiated effector memory CD45RA+ cells. Using immunoSEQ multiplex PCR, the repertoire was profiled, and TCRdb retains in-frame clones only, with some absent. Of approximately 2,200,000 clones in the sample, around 93% were seen once. The material sequenced was naive CD8+ T cells from PBMCs. The receptor set was obtained from a young man in good health. Some clones in this sample may be carry-over from other donors' samples.

The chain recombines TRBV5-6 with TRBJ2-3, with D uncertain. V was cut by 2 bases and J by 2 bases, with 15 bases left in between. Germline V gives CDR1 SGHDT, CDR2 YYEEEE. This CDR3 spans 16 amino acids. The chain's CDR3 is CASSLGRPTITDTQYF. CDR3 sequence (DNA): TGTGCCAGCAGCTTAGGGCGTCCCACTATCACAGATACGCAGTATTTT.

The rearrangement links TRBV7-2 to TRBJ1-5; D is ambiguous. From germline, CDR1 is SGHTA and CDR2 FQGNSA. The CDR3 length is 15 residues. V was pared by 5 bases and J by 4 bases, with 15 bases between. CDR3 protein: CASSPHLSWNQPQHF. CDR3 nucleotide sequence: TGTGCCAGCAGCCCCCACCTGTCCTGGAATCAGCCCCAGCATTTT.

The chain couples TRBV5-1 to TRBJ1-6; D is ambiguous. CDR3 length: 15 amino acids. The germline CDR1 and CDR2 sequences are SGHRS and YFSETQ. Trimming pared 0 bases from V and 9 bases from J, leaving 13 bases between. The CDR3, as DNA: TGCGCCAGCAGCTTGGACGGTCCCCTTACTTCACCCCTCCACTTT. Protein sequence: CASSLDGPLTSPLHF.

The J gene is TRBJ2-7, the V gene TRBV18, with 7 bases aligning to TRBD2. Germline CDR1 KGHSH, CDR2 LQKENI. The CDR3 totals 12 residues. V shed 6 bases, J shed 5 bases, and the junction held 4 bases outside the gene matches. The CDR3: CASSPGRDEQYF. The CDR3, as DNA: TGTGCCAGCTCCCCAGGGAGGGACGAGCAGTACTTC.

The V gene is TRBV2, the J gene TRBJ2-1; D is possibly TRBD1 or TRBD2 (6 bases each). There are 15 residues in the CDR3. CDR1 and CDR2 from the germline V gene are SNHLY and FYNNEI. Trimming cost V 6 bases and J 7 bases, with 19 bases left between them. Written as DNA, the CDR3 is TGTGCCAGCAGGGAGGGCCCCGGCAGGGGAAATGAGCAGTTCTTC. Translating gives CASREGPGRGNEQFF.

Regarding this clone: This sample includes further DNA sequences coding for the same CDR3. The chain carries TRBV9 and TRBJ2-2; no reliable D call. CDR1 and CDR2 from the germline V gene are SGDLS and YYNGEE. The CDR3 covers 15 residues. The germline V and J ends were trimmed by 0 bases and 0 bases, with 6 bases remaining between them. CDR3 protein: CASSVGTTNTGELFF. The CDR3 nucleotides are TGTGCCAGCAGCGTAGGGACCACGAACACCGGGGAGCTGTTTTTT.

The CDR3: CASSLPLSRLNNEQFF. CDR3 sequence (DNA): TGTGCCAGCAGTTTACCCCTATCGAGGCTTAACAATGAGCAGTTCTTC. The chain recombines TRBV28 with TRBJ2-1; the D is unclear. The germline V gene has CDR1 MDHEN and CDR2 SYDVKM. Deletions cut 2 bases from V and 5 bases from J, with 16 bases between. The CDR3 covers 16 residues. Drawing the rest from reference TRBV28 and TRBJ2-1, the complete variable domain is DVKVTQSSRYLVKRTGEKVFLECVQDMDHENMFWYRQDPGLGLRLIYFSYDVKMKEKGDIPEGYSVSREKKERFSLILESASTNQTSMYLCASSLPLSRLNNEQFFGPGTRLTVL.

J is TRBJ2-3 and V is TRBV4-3; D remains unclear. Germline CDR1 and CDR2: LGHNA and YSLEER. The CDR3 has 15 residues. The ends were cut back, 0 bases at V and 0 bases at J, with 7 bases in the middle. CDR3 protein: CASSQETLSTDTQYF. DNA for the CDR3: TGCGCCAGCAGCCAAGAGACCCTTAGCACAGATACGCAGTATTTT.

The chain is built from TRBV4-1 and TRBJ2-7; D uncertain. Trimming cost V 4 bases and J 1 base, with 11 bases left between them. This CDR3 spans 14 amino acids. The germline CDR1 and CDR2 sequences are MGHRA and YSYEKL. CDR3 amino acids: CASSLSSGSYEQYF. The CDR3 nucleotides read TGCGCCAGCAGCCTAAGCTCAGGATCCTACGAGCAGTACTTC.

The rearrangement joins TRBV28 to TRBJ2-5; the D gene could be TRBD1 or TRBD2 (5 bases each). Trimming removed 6 bases at V and 5 bases at J, with 28 bases between. Germline V gives CDR1 MDHEN, CDR2 SYDVKM. There are 18 residues in the CDR3. For the CDR3, the DNA is TGTGCCAGCAGCTCCCCGACCCTCCGGGACGCCGAATGGGAGACCCAGTACTTC. Translating it yields CASSSPTLRDAEWETQYF.

Points on this clone: Other nucleotide sequences in the sample specify the same CDR3. The rearrangement joins TRBV7-9 to TRBJ1-2; 8 nucleotides match TRBD1. This CDR3 is built from 14 residues. Germline loops: CDR1 SEHNR, CDR2 FQNEAQ (reference sequence). The V gene end was trimmed by 6 bases and the J gene end by 4 bases; junction bases not matched to a gene: 7. DNA of the CDR3: TGTGCCAGCAGTTCCTCCGGGACAGGCTATGGCTACACCTTC. It codes for CASSSSGTGYGYTF. Together with reference TRBV7-9 and TRBJ1-2, the CDR3 gives the full variable domain: DTGVSQNPRHKITKRGQNVTFRCDPISEHNRLYWYRQTLGQGPEFLTYFQNEAQLEKSRLLSDRFSAERPKGSFSTLEIQRTEQGDSAMYLCASSSSGTGYGYTFGSGTRLTVV.

This clone was detected once. The chain is built from TRBV5-6 and TRBJ2-2, with a tentative D call TRBD1 (6 bases). Germline V gives CDR1 SGHDT, CDR2 YYEEEE. V shed 1 base and J shed 5 bases, with 12 bases lying between them. CDR3 size: 15 residues. The CDR3 loop reads CASSLTQGRTGELFF. The CDR3 region has the DNA TGTGCCAGCAGCTTGACACAGGGAAGAACCGGGGAGCTGTTTTTT.

This clone was recorded once. Here the CDR3 DNA reads TGCGCCAGCAGTACCTCCGACTACCCGGCAGAGACCCAGTACTTC. This codes for CASSTSDYPAETQYF. The chain has TRBV10-2 and TRBJ2-5; D perhaps matches TRBD2 (5 bases). CDR1 is WSHSY, CDR2 SAAADI, per germline. The CDR3 loop spans 15 amino acids. Trimming stripped 5 bases from V and 4 bases from J, with 17 bases between.

This rearrangement joins TRBV5-4 to TRBJ2-3; 9 bases fit TRBD2. The CDR3 extends over 17 amino acids. CDR1 and CDR2 from the germline V gene are SGHNT and YYREEE (reference sequence). V dropped 2 bases and J dropped 5; count of bases not matched to a gene: 12. Here the CDR3 reads CASSFSGGGRARDTQYF. CDR3 sequence (DNA): TGTGCCAGCAGCTTTAGCGGCGGCGGGAGGGCCCGAGATACGCAGTATTTT.

The V and J genes are TRBV6-5 and TRBJ1-2, with 7 bases lining up with TRBD1. This CDR3 has 15 residues. V lost 5 bases and J lost 2; bases outside the gene matches: 8. The germline gives CDR1 MNHEY, CDR2 SVGAGI. CDR3 DNA: TGTGCCAGCAGTCCATTTGAGGGGGCAAACTATGGCTACACCTTC. Translating it yields CASSPFEGANYGYTF.

This chain uses TRBV6-1 with TRBJ1-1; D is possibly TRBD1 (6 bases). Germline-derived CDR1 and CDR2 are MNHNS and SASEGT. The CDR3 is made up of 15 amino acids. The V end lost 5 bases, the J end lost 1 base, and 14 bases lay between the germline ends. CDR3 nucleotide sequence: TGTGCCAGCAGTCAAGAACGGGGGGCGAACACTGAAGCTTTCTTT. Encoded protein: CASSQERGANTEAFF.

The chain has TRBV28 and TRBJ1-1; TRBD1 is a possible D gene (5 bases). There are 12 residues in the CDR3. Germline V gene lookup returns CDR1 MDHEN and CDR2 SYDVKM. The ends were cut back, 4 bases at V and 11 bases at J, with 14 bases in the middle. CDR3 sequence (DNA): TGTGCCAGCAGTTACCGTGGGGACTACGCTTTCTTT. Its translation is CASSYRGDYAFF. Looking up the rest from reference TRBV28 and TRBJ1-1 gives the full variable domain: DVKVTQSSRYLVKRTGEKVFLECVQDMDHENMFWYRQDPGLGLRLIYFSYDVKMKEKGDIPEGYSVSREKKERFSLILESASTNQTSMYLCASSYRGDYAFFGQGTRLTVV.

The V and J genes are TRBV7-9 and TRBJ1-4; tentatively, D is TRBD1 (5 bases). This CDR3 contains 15 residues. Germline CDR1 reads SEHNR; CDR2 reads FQNEAQ (reference sequence). V lost 4 bases, J lost 2 bases, and 11 bases lay in between. CDR3 residues: CASSSPQGTNEKLFF. The CDR3 DNA sequence: TGTGCCAGCAGCTCCCCTCAGGGTACTAATGAAAAACTGTTTTTT.

The chain carries TRBV9 and TRBJ2-7; 7 nucleotides match TRBD1. CDR3 size: 16 residues. V lost 2 bases, J lost 0 bases, and 8 bases stayed unmatched. Germline CDR1 reads SGDLS; CDR2 reads YYNGEE. CDR3 nucleotide sequence: TGTGCCAGCAGCGTCTCCGACAGGGTGAGCTCCTACGAGCAGTACTTC. Residues: CASSVSDRVSSYEQYF.

Only a few counts were recorded for this clone. The gene calls are TRBV4-3 and TRBJ1-1; D not certain. V gave up 0 bases and J gave up 6 bases, with 14 bases separating them. The CDR3 has 15 residues. The germline V gene has CDR1 LGHNA and CDR2 YSLEER. CDR3 in DNA: TGCGCCAGCAGCCAAGATTCTGTCCCGCGACCTGAAGCTTTCTTT. It translates to CASSQDSVPRPEAFF.

Of note for this clone: This CDR3 is also generated by other DNA sequences in the sample. The gene calls are TRBV9 and TRBJ2-1; D ambiguous. Trimming pared 4 bases from V and 0 bases from J, leaving 5 bases between. The length of the CDR3 is 13 residues. Germline V gives CDR1 SGDLS, CDR2 YYNGEE. DNA for the CDR3: TGTGCCAGCAGCTCTAGCTCCTACAATGAGCAGTTCTTC. This sequence encodes CASSSSSYNEQFF.

This clone appeared once. V gene TRBV6-5 combines with J gene TRBJ2-7; 7 nucleotides agree with TRBD2. Germline V gene lookup returns CDR1 MNHEY and CDR2 SVGAGI. The CDR3 has 15 amino acids. The trim removed 0 bases at V and 1 base at J, leaving 3 bases unmatched. The CDR3 DNA reads as TGTGCCAGCAGTTACTCTGGGAGGGATTCCTACGAGCAGTACTTC. Translation: CASSYSGRDSYEQYF.

This rearrangement joins TRBV27 to TRBJ2-1, with TRBD1 as a possible D gene (5 bases). This CDR3 spans 13 amino acids. The germline V gene has CDR1 MNHEY and CDR2 SMNVEV (reference sequence). Deletions cut 6 bases from V and 8 bases from J, with 14 bases between. The CDR3 protein is CASSPGAGDEQFF. CDR3 nucleotides: TGTGCCAGCAGCCCTGGGGCTGGGGATGAGCAGTTCTTC.

This chain connects TRBV5-1 to TRBJ2-3; 9 bases are a match to TRBD2. Germline values: CDR1 SGHRS, CDR2 YFSETQ. The CDR3 extends over 18 amino acids. V trimming: 0 bases; J trimming: 2 bases; junction bases outside the gene matches: 10. CDR3 DNA: TGCGCCAGCAGCTTGGGGGGTATCCTAGCGGGACCCACAGATACGCAGTATTTT. This encodes CASSLGGILAGPTDTQYF.

V is TRBV25-1 and J is TRBJ1-1; a weak D match, TRBD1 (5 bases). The CDR3 has 14 amino acids. Germline loops: CDR1 MGHDK, CDR2 SYGVNS. V lost 3 bases to trimming and J lost 0 bases, with 8 bases between them. The CDR3 sequence: CASSDEGLNTEAFF. The DNA for the CDR3 is TGTGCCAGCAGTGACGAGGGGCTGAACACTGAAGCTTTCTTT.

This sequence joins TRBV2 and TRBJ1-1; no clear D gene. Germline assignment: CDR1 SNHLY and CDR2 FYNNEI. The CDR3 consists of 11 residues. Trimming took 6 bases from V and 3 from J, leaving 5 bases between them. CDR3 sequence (DNA): TGTGCCAGCAGGGTCGACACTGAAGCTTTCTTT. Translation gives CASRVDTEAFF.

J is TRBJ2-7 and V is TRBV4-3, with D perhaps TRBD1 or TRBD2 (5 bases each). The CDR3 covers 13 residues. The germline V and J ends were trimmed by 4 bases and 3 bases, with 10 bases remaining between them. Looked up from germline, CDR1 is LGHNA and CDR2 is YSLEER. In DNA, the CDR3 is TGCGCCAGCAGCCCCGGGACCAACTACGAGCAGTACTTC. Translating gives CASSPGTNYEQYF.

V gene TRBV15 combines with J gene TRBJ1-2; TRBD1 is a possible D gene (6 bases). V was clipped by 0 bases and J by 3 bases, with 14 bases between them. The germline CDR1 and CDR2 sequences are LNHNV and YYDKDF (reference sequence). The CDR3 consists of 16 residues. CDR3 bases: TGTGCCACCAGCAGAGATCGGGGGCAGAGCGACTATGGCTACACCTTC. It is translated as CATSRDRGQSDYGYTF.